This T cell receptor (beta chain) was identified during a study of blood T cells in healthy people across ages. Points from the study as a whole: A greater number of naive CD4+ cells and higher diversity distinguished long-lived donors from aged donors.

As regards this clonotype: The antigen remains undetermined.

There are 13 residues in the CDR3. Healthy individuals of Caucasian origin from Russia, aged roughly 6 to 90, served as donors. Roughly 10 milliliters of peripheral blood were drawn from each donor. Primers used in a second PCR of about 7 to 12 cycles were a sample-barcoded 5' primer and a J-beta primer mix. TCRdb fed the 5' RACE reads into MiXCR, producing one record per CDR3 protein. The sample contains 1.5 million to 1.9 million distinct CDR3 sequences, 40% to 45% of which appear only once. The specimen sequenced was blood. The chain uses TRBV21-1 and TRBJ2-1. TRBV21-1 is given as a pseudogene. The sequence was obtained from a young woman in good health. CDR3 region: CASSKAPCSEQFF. The CDR3 coding sequence is TGTGCCAGCAGCAAAGCCCCCTGCAGTGAGCAGTTCTTC.